These 2 T cell receptor beta chains share one sample of origin, sequenced in a study of T cells in Graves' hyperthyroidism and ophthalmopathy. RNA transcripts served as the template for amplifying TCR beta CDR3 regions. Primed by the HTBI set, a first-round RT-PCR was run on the TCR CDR3. TCRdb itself ran the multiplex PCR reads through MiXCR, one entry per CDR3 protein. The sample carries hundreds of thousands of distinct CDR3 sequences, 16% recorded once. Sequencing was performed on blood. These receptors were taken from a woman aged 40 to 49 with Graves' ophthalmopathy.

This clonotype has a count of ten or more. J is TRBJ2-2 and V is TRBV7-9; D perhaps matches TRBD2 (5 bases). CDR3 size: 17 residues. The germline CDR1 and CDR2 sequences are SEHNR and FQNEAQ (reference sequence). The V end lost 0 bases, the J end lost 3 bases, and 14 bases lay between the germline ends. CDR3 in amino acids: CASSLAPGIGDTGELFF. The DNA for the CDR3 is TGTGCCAGCAGCTTAGCACCCGGGATCGGGGACACCGGGGAGCTGTTTTTT.

This clonotype was seen a handful of times. The V call is TRBV6-1, the J call TRBJ1-6, with 9 bases aligning to TRBD1. V lost 6 bases and J lost 7; bases outside the gene matches: 4. Germline loops: CDR1 MNHNS, CDR2 SASEGT. The CDR3 totals 14 residues. CDR3 bases: TGTGCCAGCAGACGGGACAGGGCAAATTCACCCCTCCACTTT. The encoded protein is CASRRDRANSPLHF.